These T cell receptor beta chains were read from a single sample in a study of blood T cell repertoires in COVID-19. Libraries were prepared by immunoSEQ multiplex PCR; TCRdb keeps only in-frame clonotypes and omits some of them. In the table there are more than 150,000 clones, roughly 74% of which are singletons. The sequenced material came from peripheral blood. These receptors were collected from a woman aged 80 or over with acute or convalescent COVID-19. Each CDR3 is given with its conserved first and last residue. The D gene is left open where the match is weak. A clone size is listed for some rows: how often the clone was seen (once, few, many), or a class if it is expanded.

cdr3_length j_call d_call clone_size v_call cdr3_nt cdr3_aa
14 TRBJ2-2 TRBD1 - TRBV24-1 TGTGCCACCAGTAGAACAGGGGGCGCCGGGGAGCTGTTTTTT CATSRTGGAGELFF
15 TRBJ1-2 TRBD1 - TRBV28 TGTGCCAGCAATCGCTTACTGGGGACAGGGGGTGGCTACACCTTC CASNRLLGTGGGYTF
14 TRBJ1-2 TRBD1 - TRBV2 TGTGCCACCAAGATTTCACAGGGGAGCTATGGCTACACCTTC CATKISQGSYGYTF
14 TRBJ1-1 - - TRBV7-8 TGTGCCAGCGAACACGGGGGAGGCGGCACTGAAGCTTTCTTT CASEHGGGGTEAFF
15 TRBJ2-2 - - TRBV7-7 TGTGCTAGCAGCCCAGGGGGGAGAAACGCCGGGGAGCTGTTTTTT CASSPGGRNAGELFF
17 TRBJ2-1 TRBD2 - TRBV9 TGTGCCAGCAGCGGACGGACTAGCGGGCACTCCTACAATGAGCAGTTCTTC CASSGRTSGHSYNEQFF
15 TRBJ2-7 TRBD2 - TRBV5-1 TGCGCCAGCAGCACCGGGACTAGCGGGAGTACCGAGCAGTACTTC CASSTGTSGSTEQYF
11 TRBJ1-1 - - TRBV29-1 TGCAGCGTTACCAGGGGCACTGAAGCTTTCTTT CSVTRGTEAFF
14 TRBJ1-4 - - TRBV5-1 TGCGCCAGCAGCTTGGGGCCAACTAATGAAAAACTGTTTTTT CASSLGPTNEKLFF
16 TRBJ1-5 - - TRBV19 TGTGCCAGTAGTGCTTCAGGGTGGTATAGCAATCAGCCCCAGCATTTT CASSASGWYSNQPQHF
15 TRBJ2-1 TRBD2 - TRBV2 TGTGCCAGCAGCCCGGGACTAGCGGGAGTTGGGGGGCAGTTCTTC CASSPGLAGVGGQFF
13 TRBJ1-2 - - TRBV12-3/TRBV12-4 TGTGCCAGCAGTTTAACCACAGTTGGGGGCTACACCTTC CASSLTTVGGYTF
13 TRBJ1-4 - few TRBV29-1 TGCAGCGCTACAGGCGGAACTAATGAAAAACTGTTTTTT CSATGGTNEKLFF
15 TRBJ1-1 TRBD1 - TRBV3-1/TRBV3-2 TGTGCCAGCAGCCAAGGACAGGGGGCTTACTCTGAAGCTTTCTTT CASSQGQGAYSEAFF
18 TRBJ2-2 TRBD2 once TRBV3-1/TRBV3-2 TGTGCCAGCAGCCGCTGGACTAGCGGGAGATCGAACACCGGGGAGCTGTTTTTT CASSRWTSGRSNTGELFF
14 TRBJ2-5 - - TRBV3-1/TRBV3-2 TGTGCCAGCAGCCAAAGAACGGTACAAGAGACCCAGTACTTC CASSQRTVQETQYF
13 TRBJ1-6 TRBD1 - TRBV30 TGTGCCTGGATGACAGGGGATAATTCACCCCTCCACTTT CAWMTGDNSPLHF
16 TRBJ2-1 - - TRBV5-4 TGTGCCAGCAGCTTGCGCATTTCGAGCTCCTACAATGAGCAGTTCTTC CASSLRISSSYNEQFF
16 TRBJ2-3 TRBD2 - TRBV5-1 TGCGCCAGCACCATTGGACTAGCGGGGGGTACAGATACGCAGTATTTT CASTIGLAGGTDTQYF
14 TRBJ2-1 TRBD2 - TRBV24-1 TGTGCCACCAGTGGGCGGGAGGTATACAATGAGCAGTTCTTC CATSGREVYNEQFF
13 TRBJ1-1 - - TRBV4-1 TGCGCCAGCAGCTATATCCGTTTCGCTGAAGCTTTCTTT CASSYIRFAEAFF
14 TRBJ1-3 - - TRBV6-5 TGTGCCAGCATTCAGGGTAGCTCTGGAAACACCATATATTTT CASIQGSSGNTIYF
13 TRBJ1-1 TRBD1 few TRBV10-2 TGCGCCAGCCTGGACAGGGCGAACACTGAAGCTTTCTTT CASLDRANTEAFF
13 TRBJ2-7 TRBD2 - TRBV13 TGTGCCAGCAGCCTCGGGGGGTCCTACGAGCAGTACTTC CASSLGGSYEQYF
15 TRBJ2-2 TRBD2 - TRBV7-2 TGTGCCAGCAGCGCGGGGGGGCGAAACACCGGGGAGCTGTTTTTT CASSAGGRNTGELFF
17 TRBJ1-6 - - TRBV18 TGTGCCAGCTCACCACGCCTGGCGCAGGGGATAAGATCACCCCTCCACTTT CASSPRLAQGIRSPLHF
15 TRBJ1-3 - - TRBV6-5 TGTGCCAGCAGTCCGGACGGGATCTCTGGAAACACCATATATTTT CASSPDGISGNTIYF
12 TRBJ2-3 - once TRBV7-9 TGTGCCAGCGGCCGGGTCACAGATACGCAGTATTTT CASGRVTDTQYF
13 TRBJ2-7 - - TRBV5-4 TGTGCCAGCAGCTTGACTAGCTCAAGCGAGCAGTACTTC CASSLTSSSEQYF
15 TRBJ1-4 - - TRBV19 TGTGCCAGTGCCCTCCCGGGTAGGACTAATGAAAAACTGTTTTTT CASALPGRTNEKLFF
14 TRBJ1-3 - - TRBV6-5 TGTGCCAGCAGTTACTCAGACACTGGAAACACCATATATTTT CASSYSDTGNTIYF
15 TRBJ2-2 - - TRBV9 TGTGCCAGCAGCCGACTAGATCCGAACACCGGGGAGCTGTTTTTT CASSRLDPNTGELFF
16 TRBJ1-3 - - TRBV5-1 TGCGCCAGCAGCCCCTTGGGAGCTGGCTCTGGAAACACCATATATTTT CASSPLGAGSGNTIYF
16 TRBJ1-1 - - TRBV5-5 TGTGCCAGCAGCTTGGGGACAGACGTTCGGAACACTGAAGCTTTCTTT CASSLGTDVRNTEAFF
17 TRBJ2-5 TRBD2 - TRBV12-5 TGTGCTAGTGGTCGATATATCGGACTAGCGGGTCCGGAGACCCAGTACTTC CASGRYIGLAGPETQYF
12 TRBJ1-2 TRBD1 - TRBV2 TGTGCCAGCAACAGGGGAACCTATGGCTACACCTTC CASNRGTYGYTF
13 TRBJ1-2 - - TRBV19 TGTGCCAGTAGTATGACAGAAAACTATGGCTACACCTTC CASSMTENYGYTF
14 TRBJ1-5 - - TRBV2 TGTGCCAGCAGTGAAGTGGGCAGGGGAGAGCCCCAGCATTTT CASSEVGRGEPQHF
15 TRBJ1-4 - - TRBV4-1 TGCGCCAGCAGCCAAGCCAGGGGCGTCGGTGAAAAACTGTTTTTT CASSQARGVGEKLFF
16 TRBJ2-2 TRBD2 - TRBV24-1 TGTGCCACCAGTGACCGTCTAGCGGCCAACACCGGGGAGCTGTTTTTT CATSDRLAANTGELFF
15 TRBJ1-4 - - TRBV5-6 TGTGCCAGCAGCACTTACAGGGTGACTAATGAAAAACTGTTTTTT CASSTYRVTNEKLFF